These 25 T cell receptor beta chains originate from one sample sequenced in a study of blood T cell repertoires in COVID-19 (dated by TCRdb to 2018 to 2021). Libraries were constructed by the immunoSEQ multiplex PCR assay. The source is immuneACCESS, and TCRdb retained only in-frame sequences with V and J called. Part of the clones is not carried over; for the studies checked, unresolved V genes explain less than half of this, and the remainder is unexplained. The sample records under 250,000 clones, about 83% of which are singletons. The leading ten clones occupy more than 5.5% of the sample. Sequenced sample: peripheral blood. These receptors came from a human donor in a cohort sampled during active COVID-19.

This clone appeared a few times. The rearrangement joins TRBV12-3 or TRBV12-4 to TRBJ1-1; 9 bases line up with TRBD1. CDR3 length: 13 amino acids. Germline trimming cut 6 bases from V and 3 bases from J; bases unmatched to any gene: 2. The CDR3 protein is CASRWTGDTEAFF. Written as DNA, the CDR3 is TGTGCCAGCAGATGGACAGGGGACACTGAAGCTTTCTTT.

The chain combines TRBV4-1 with TRBJ2-5; tentatively, D is TRBD1 (6 bases). There are 16 residues in the CDR3. V shed 5 bases and J shed 0 bases, with 16 bases lying between them. CDR1 is MGHRA, CDR2 YSYEKL, per germline. DNA for the CDR3: TGCGCCAGCAGCGACCTGAGACAGGCTTACCAAGAGACCCAGTACTTC. Its protein product is CASSDLRQAYQETQYF.

This clone was seen a single time. The V gene is TRBV7-2, the J gene TRBJ1-5, with D possibly matching TRBD1 (6 bases). The CDR3 runs 15 residues. The V end was cut by 3 bases, the J end by 3 bases, with 12 bases between. The V gene's germline CDR1 is SGHTA and CDR2 FQGNSA. CDR3 loop: CASSLRAGVNQPQHF. The DNA for the CDR3 is TGTGCCAGCAGCTTGAGGGCAGGGGTCAATCAGCCCCAGCATTTT.

This chain links TRBV19 with TRBJ2-1, with TRBD2 matching 8 bases. CDR1 is LNHDA and CDR2 is SQIVND in the germline V gene (reference sequence). CDR3 length: 15 amino acids. The V and J ends lost 4 bases and 9 bases, in that order; junction bases with no gene match: 11. CDR3 in amino acids: CASSTGGGRYGEQFF. Written as DNA, the CDR3 is TGTGCCAGTAGTACCGGCGGGGGGAGGTATGGTGAGCAGTTCTTC.

This chain links TRBV5-1 with TRBJ2-7; 9 nucleotides align to TRBD2. The CDR3 sequence is 18 residues long. Germline V gene lookup returns CDR1 SGHRS and CDR2 YFSETQ. J was trimmed by 1 base and V by 2 bases; bases with no gene match: 13. Here the CDR3 reads CASSFRTSERSRSYEQYF. CDR3 in DNA: TGCGCCAGCAGCTTCCGGACTAGCGAGAGATCCCGTTCCTACGAGCAGTACTTC.

The V and J genes are TRBV6-5 and TRBJ1-4; D may be TRBD1 (5 bases). CDR3 length equals 15 residues. The germline CDR1 and CDR2 sequences are MNHEY and SVGAGI. V shed 0 bases and J shed 7 bases, with 12 bases lying between them. CDR3 nucleotides: TGTGCCAGCAGTTACTCTAGTCGGGGGGGTGAAAAACTGTTTTTT. Translated, it gives CASSYSSRGGEKLFF.

CDR3: CASSRDRGRNEQYF. The CDR3 region has the DNA TGTGCCAGTAGTCGTGACAGGGGGCGCAACGAGCAGTACTTC. The chain uses TRBV19 and TRBJ2-7; TRBD1 matches at 10 bases. Unmatched junction bases numbered 6, after V lost 5 bases and J lost 5 bases. Per the germline V gene, CDR1 is LNHDA and CDR2 is SQIVND (reference sequence). The CDR3 loop spans 14 amino acids.

This clone was seen once. The chain is built from TRBV18 and TRBJ2-5, with 14 bases fitting TRBD2. The germline CDR1 and CDR2 sequences are KGHSH and LQKENI. The CDR3 is made up of 16 amino acids. Trimming removed 3 bases from V and 6 bases from J; junction bases left unmatched: 6. CDR3: CASSPGTSGSVKTQYF. For the CDR3, the DNA is TGTGCCAGCTCACCCGGGACTAGCGGGAGTGTCAAGACCCAGTACTTC.

This chain links TRBV7-2 with TRBJ1-1; D unresolved. CDR3 length: 15 amino acids. The V and J ends lost 3 bases and 4 bases respectively, with 15 bases between them. Germline V CDR1 and CDR2: SGHTA, FQGNSA. The CDR3 loop reads CASSFREWRITEAFF. DNA of the CDR3: TGTGCCAGCAGCTTTCGGGAGTGGAGGATCACTGAAGCTTTCTTT.

The V and J genes are TRBV7-2 and TRBJ2-3, with 7 bases identical to TRBD2. Trimming cost V 5 bases and J 0 bases; bases outside gene matches: 11. The CDR3 consists of 17 residues. In germline, CDR1 is SGHTA, CDR2 FQGNSA. The CDR3 coding sequence is TGTGCCAGCAGCCAAACCCCAGCGGGGCATAGCACAGATACGCAGTATTTT. Amino acids: CASSQTPAGHSTDTQYF.

This sequence joins TRBV21-1 and TRBJ2-7; the DNA was not used to check the table's D call, TRBD1. TRBV21-1 is a known pseudogene. The CDR3 runs 18 residues. Written as DNA, the CDR3 is TGTGCCAGCAGCAAAGGATCTCCCCTCCGGGACAGGGTCTACGAGCAGTACTTC. Its translation: CASSKGSPLRDRVYEQYF.

The chain recombines TRBV7-2 with TRBJ2-2, with D possibly TRBD2 on 5 matching bases. The CDR3 extends over 14 amino acids. The V gene's germline CDR1 is SGHTA and CDR2 FQGNSA. The DNA for the CDR3 is TGTGCAAGCCGAGGTCCGGACTACACCGGGGAGCTGTTTTTT. It translates to CASRGPDYTGELFF. Drawing the rest from reference TRBV7-2 and TRBJ2-2, the complete variable domain is GAGVSQSPSNKVTEKGKDVELRCDPISGHTALYWYRQSLGQGLEFLIYFQGNSAPDKSGLPSDRFSAERTGGSVSTLTIQRTQQEDSAVYLCASRGPDYTGELFFGEGSRLTVL.

The chain combines TRBV9 with TRBJ1-3; 7 bases line up with TRBD1. With 3 bases clipped from V and 0 bases from J, the junction kept 9 bases outside the gene matches. Germline V lookup: CDR1 SGDLS, CDR2 YYNGEE. This CDR3 comprises 17 residues. The chain's CDR3 is CASSAQTGLFSGNTIYF. The CDR3 DNA reads as TGTGCCAGCAGCGCCCAGACAGGGTTGTTCTCTGGAAACACCATATATTTT.

The rearrangement uses TRBV15 and TRBJ2-2; a weak D match, TRBD1 (6 bases). The CDR3 consists of 13 residues. Germline V gene lookup returns CDR1 LNHNV and CDR2 YYDKDF (reference sequence). Trimming took 7 bases from V and 0 from J, leaving 6 bases between them. The CDR3 DNA reads as TGTGCCACCAAGGGGGCGAACACCGGGGAGCTGTTTTTT. Its protein is CATKGANTGELFF.

This sequence joins TRBV6-2 or TRBV6-3 and TRBJ2-3; 14 bases agree with TRBD2. In germline, CDR1 is MNHEY, CDR2 SVGEGT. The CDR3 loop spans 17 amino acids. V shed 6 bases and J 7 bases; nucleotides not matched to a gene: 12. CDR3 in DNA: TGTGCCAGCAGCCCTAACTCCGGGACTAGCGGGAGAAATACGCAGTATTTT. Protein: CASSPNSGTSGRNTQYF.

V gene TRBV18 combines with J gene TRBJ2-2, with a tentative D call TRBD1 (7 bases). Germline V gene data show CDR1 as KGHSH and CDR2 as LQKENI. The V and J ends lost 4 bases and 4 bases respectively, with 13 bases between them. This CDR3 is 15 amino acids long. The CDR3 loop is CASSRTGSGTGELFF. The CDR3 region has the DNA TGTGCCAGCTCACGGACAGGTAGCGGCACCGGGGAGCTGTTTTTT. Looking up the rest from reference TRBV18 and TRBJ2-2 gives the full variable domain: NAGVMQNPRHLVRRRGQEARLRCSPMKGHSHVYWYRQLPEEGLKFMVYLQKENIIDESGMPKERFSAEFPKEGPSILRIQQVVRGDSAAYFCASSRTGSGTGELFFGEGSRLTVL.

This clone was seen only a few times. The chain joins TRBV15 to TRBJ2-5; D is undetermined. CDR3 size: 13 residues. Trimming stripped 0 bases from V and 4 bases from J, with 6 bases between. Germline loops: CDR1 LNHNV, CDR2 YYDKDF (reference sequence). The CDR3, as DNA: TGTGCCACCAGCAGAGATAGAGGAGAGACCCAGTACTTC. Amino acids: CATSRDRGETQYF.

J is TRBJ2-1 and V is TRBV9; 13 bases are a match to TRBD2. The CDR3 is 18 amino acids. In germline, CDR1 is SGDLS, CDR2 YYNGEE. V dropped 4 bases and J dropped 4; count of bases not matched to a gene: 11. DNA for the CDR3: TGTGCCAGCAGCCCCCGATTCTTACTAGCGGGGGGGTACAATGAGCAGTTCTTC. This sequence encodes CASSPRFLLAGGYNEQFF.

J is TRBJ1-1 and V is TRBV7-9; tentative D call: TRBD1 (6 bases). The CDR3 runs to 12 residues. The V gene's germline CDR1 is SEHNR and CDR2 FQNEAQ (reference sequence). V was shortened by 4 bases and J by 6 bases, with 9 bases between the two germline ends. This CDR3 is CASSSGVPEAFF. CDR3 nucleotide sequence: TGTGCCAGCAGCTCAGGGGTGCCTGAAGCTTTCTTT.

V gene TRBV10-3 combines with J gene TRBJ2-2; 7 bases align to TRBD1. The CDR3 sequence is 14 residues long. With 9 bases clipped from V and 2 bases from J, the junction kept 6 bases outside the gene matches. Germline V gives CDR1 ENHRY, CDR2 SYGVKD. This chain's CDR3 is CAIKQGRNTGELFF. CDR3 DNA: TGTGCCATAAAACAGGGGAGAAACACCGGGGAGCTGTTTTTT.

The chain joins TRBV11-2 to TRBJ1-2; D unresolved. Trimming stripped 5 bases from V and 7 bases from J, with 14 bases between. The CDR3 has 13 residues. CDR1 SGHAT and CDR2 FQNNGV come from the germline V gene. CDR3 region: CASSTNSGGGYTF. CDR3 sequence (DNA): TGTGCCAGCAGCACGAATAGTGGAGGTGGCTACACCTTC.

The V call is TRBV5-4, the J call TRBJ2-5; 10 bases are a match to TRBD2. The CDR3 length is 15 residues. Looked up from germline, CDR1 is SGHNT and CDR2 is YYREEE (reference sequence). V gave up 2 bases and J gave up 6 bases; unmatched junction bases: 7. The CDR3, as DNA: TGTGCCAGCAGCTTAAGGCTAGCGGGAGAAAAGACCCAGTACTTC. The encoded protein is CASSLRLAGEKTQYF.

This sequence joins TRBV5-6 and TRBJ2-2; D is perhaps TRBD1 (6 bases). The germline V gene encodes CDR1 SGHDT and CDR2 YYEEEE. This CDR3 spans 13 amino acids. Trimming shortened V by 2 bases and J by 5 bases, and 7 bases separated the two germline ends. The CDR3 reads CASSFTGTGELFF. CDR3 nucleotide sequence: TGTGCCAGCAGCTTTACAGGGACCGGGGAGCTGTTTTTT. The full variable domain, in which reference TRBV5-6 and TRBJ2-2 provide the parts outside the CDR3, is DAGVTQSPTHLIKTRGQQVTLRCSPKSGHDTVSWYQQALGQGPQFIFQYYEEEERQRGNFPDRFSGHQFPNYSSELNVNALLLGDSALYLCASSFTGTGELFFGEGSRLTVL.

The V call is TRBV6-5, the J call TRBJ1-1; D might be TRBD1 (6 bases). Germline CDR1 reads MNHEY; CDR2 reads SVGAGI. V was cut by 6 bases and J by 5 bases, with 19 bases left in between. This CDR3 has 15 amino acids. CDR3 sequence: CASRRGRGAGTEAFF. The CDR3 nucleotides read TGTGCCAGCAGGCGCGGGCGGGGGGCAGGGACTGAAGCTTTCTTT.

The rearrangement uses TRBV12-5 and TRBJ1-5, with 11 bases identical to TRBD1. Trimming cost V 6 bases and J 6 bases; bases outside gene matches: 4. CDR1 and CDR2 (germline): LGHNT, FRNRAP. The CDR3 is 14 amino acids. The CDR3 protein is CASGGGTGGQPQHF. The CDR3 coding sequence is TGTGCTAGTGGCGGGGGGACAGGGGGTCAGCCCCAGCATTTT. Full variable domain (remainder filled in from reference TRBV12-5 and TRBJ1-5): DARVTQTPRHKVTEMGQEVTMRCQPILGHNTVFWYRQTMMQGLELLAYFRNRAPLDDSGMPKDRFSAEMPDATLATLKIQPSEPRDSAVYFCASGGGTGGQPQHFGDGTRLSIL.